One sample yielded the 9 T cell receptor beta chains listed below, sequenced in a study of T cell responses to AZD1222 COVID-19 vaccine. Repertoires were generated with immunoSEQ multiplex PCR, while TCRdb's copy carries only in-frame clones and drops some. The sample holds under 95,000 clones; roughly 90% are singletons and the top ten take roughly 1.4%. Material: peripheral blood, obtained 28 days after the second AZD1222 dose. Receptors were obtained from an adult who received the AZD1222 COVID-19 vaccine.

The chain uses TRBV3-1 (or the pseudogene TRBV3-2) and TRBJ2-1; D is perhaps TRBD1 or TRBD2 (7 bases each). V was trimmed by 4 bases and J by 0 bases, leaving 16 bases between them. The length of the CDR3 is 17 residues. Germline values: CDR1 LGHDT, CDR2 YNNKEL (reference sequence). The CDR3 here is CASSPGGTVGSYNEQFF. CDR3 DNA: TGTGCCAGCAGCCCCGGGGGGACAGTGGGCTCCTACAATGAGCAGTTCTTC.

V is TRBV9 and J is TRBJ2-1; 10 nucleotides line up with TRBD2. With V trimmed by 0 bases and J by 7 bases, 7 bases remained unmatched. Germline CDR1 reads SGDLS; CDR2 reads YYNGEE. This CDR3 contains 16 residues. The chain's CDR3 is CASSVEERGGTNEQFF. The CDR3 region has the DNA TGTGCCAGCAGCGTAGAGGAGCGGGGGGGCACGAATGAGCAGTTCTTC.

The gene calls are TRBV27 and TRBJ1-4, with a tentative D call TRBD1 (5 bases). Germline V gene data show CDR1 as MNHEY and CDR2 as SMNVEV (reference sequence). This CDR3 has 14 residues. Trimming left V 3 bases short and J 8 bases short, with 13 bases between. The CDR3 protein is CASSFEGRGEKLFF. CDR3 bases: TGTGCCAGCAGTTTTGAGGGGCGGGGAGAAAAACTGTTTTTT.

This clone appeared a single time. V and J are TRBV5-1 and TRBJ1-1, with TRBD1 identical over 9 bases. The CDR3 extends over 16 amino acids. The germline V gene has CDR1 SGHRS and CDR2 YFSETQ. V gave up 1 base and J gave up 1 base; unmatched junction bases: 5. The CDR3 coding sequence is TGCGCCAGCAGCTTGCGGGACAGGGTTCAGAACACTGAAGCTTTCTTT. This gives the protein CASSLRDRVQNTEAFF.

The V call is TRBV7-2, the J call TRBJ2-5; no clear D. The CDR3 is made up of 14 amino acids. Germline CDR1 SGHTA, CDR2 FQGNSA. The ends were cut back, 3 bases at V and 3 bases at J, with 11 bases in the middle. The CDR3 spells CASSFQGSKETQYF. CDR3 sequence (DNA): TGTGCCAGCAGCTTCCAAGGATCCAAAGAGACCCAGTACTTC.

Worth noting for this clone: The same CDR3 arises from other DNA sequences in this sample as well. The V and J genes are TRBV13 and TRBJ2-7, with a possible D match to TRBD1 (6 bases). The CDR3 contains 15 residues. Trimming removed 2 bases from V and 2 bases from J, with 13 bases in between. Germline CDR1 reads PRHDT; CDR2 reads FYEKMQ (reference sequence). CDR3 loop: CASSLYRQAPYEQYF. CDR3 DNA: TGTGCCAGCAGCTTATACCGACAGGCCCCCTACGAGCAGTACTTC.

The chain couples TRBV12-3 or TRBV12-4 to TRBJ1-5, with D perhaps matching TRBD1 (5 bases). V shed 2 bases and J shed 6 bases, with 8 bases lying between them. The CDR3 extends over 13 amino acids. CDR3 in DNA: TGTGCCAGCAGTTTAAGGGGAGGTCAGCCCCAGCATTTT. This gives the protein CASSLRGGQPQHF.

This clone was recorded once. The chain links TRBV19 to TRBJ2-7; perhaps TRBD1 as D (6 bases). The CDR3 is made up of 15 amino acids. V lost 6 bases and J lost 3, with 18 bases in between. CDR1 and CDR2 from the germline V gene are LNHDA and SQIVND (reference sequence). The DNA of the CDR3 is TGTGCCAGTAGGCCCAGGGGAAAACTGGGCTACGAGCAGTACTTC. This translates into CASRPRGKLGYEQYF. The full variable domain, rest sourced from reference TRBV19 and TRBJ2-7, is DGGITQSPKYLFRKEGQNVTLSCEQNLNHDAMYWYRQDPGQGLRLIYYSQIVNDFQKGDIAEGYSVSREKKESFPLTVTSAQKNPTAFYLCASRPRGKLGYEQYFGPGTRLTVT.

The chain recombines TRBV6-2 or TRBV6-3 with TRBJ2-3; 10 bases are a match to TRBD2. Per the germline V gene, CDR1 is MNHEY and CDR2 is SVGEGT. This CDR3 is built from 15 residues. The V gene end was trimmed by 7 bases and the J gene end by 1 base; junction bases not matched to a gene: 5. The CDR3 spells CASNPSGGGTDTQYF. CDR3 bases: TGTGCCAGCAACCCCAGCGGGGGGGGCACAGATACGCAGTATTTT.